The clone carrying this T cell receptor beta chain was counted ten times or more. The DNA is left out, because the CDR3 cannot be placed on it with certainty; the CDR3 is given as TCRdb lists it. This sample was included in a study of spatial heterogeneity in lung cancer. Across the study: Donors were around 70 untreated early-stage non-small cell lung cancer patients. Available PBMC from follow-up, collected a median of roughly 2 years after resection, underwent sequencing.

Every individual TCR cDNA molecule carried its own unique molecular identifier, which allowed correction of PCR and sequencing errors. TCRdb re-called the 5' RACE reads through MiXCR, storing one row per CDR3 protein. The table shows tens of thousands of distinct CDR3 sequences, with more than 9.5% occurring only once. Described time point: blood at routine non-recurrence follow-up after resection. Whole RNA from tumor, nontumor lung or frozen PBMC was sequenced unsorted. The sequenced sample was PBMCs, obtained at follow-up. The clonotype comes from a male donor with early-stage non-small cell lung cancer.

The CDR3 here is CASRFASGAAPSYNEQFF. The chain recombines TRBV12-2 with TRBJ2-1; no DNA check was done on the table's D call, TRBD2. TRBV12-2 is reported as a pseudogene. Including both end residues, the CDR3 is 18 amino acids long.